The clone carrying this TCR beta chain was observed at least ten times. Antigen: not known. The entry originates in a study of Graves' ophthalmopathy and Graves' hyperthyroidism. Background on the study: Before any treatment, peripheral blood was taken at the initial diagnosis. Study-wide results and caveats: Blood samples also showed most expanded thyroid clonotypes exceeding 0.001 frequency.

The CDR3 is 15 amino acids. CDR1 is KGHDR and CDR2 is SFDVKD in the germline V gene. The ends were cut back, 0 bases at V and 3 bases at J, with 7 bases in the middle. Amplifying from RNA transcripts, the study obtained TCR beta CDR3 regions. RT-PCR in the first round used HTBI primers; a second-round multiplex PCR followed. MiXCR, applied by TCRdb to the multiplex PCR reads, yields one record per CDR3 protein. The table lists 350,000 to 450,000 distinct CDR3 sequences, about 18% of them singletons. The source is a woman between 18 and 29 years old with Graves' ophthalmopathy. The material sequenced was peripheral blood. The V call is TRBV24-1, the J call TRBJ2-2; D perhaps matches TRBD2 (5 bases). The CDR3 is CATSDLGGDTGELFF. In nucleotides, the CDR3 is TGTGCCACCAGTGATTTGGGAGGTGACACCGGGGAGCTGTTTTTT.